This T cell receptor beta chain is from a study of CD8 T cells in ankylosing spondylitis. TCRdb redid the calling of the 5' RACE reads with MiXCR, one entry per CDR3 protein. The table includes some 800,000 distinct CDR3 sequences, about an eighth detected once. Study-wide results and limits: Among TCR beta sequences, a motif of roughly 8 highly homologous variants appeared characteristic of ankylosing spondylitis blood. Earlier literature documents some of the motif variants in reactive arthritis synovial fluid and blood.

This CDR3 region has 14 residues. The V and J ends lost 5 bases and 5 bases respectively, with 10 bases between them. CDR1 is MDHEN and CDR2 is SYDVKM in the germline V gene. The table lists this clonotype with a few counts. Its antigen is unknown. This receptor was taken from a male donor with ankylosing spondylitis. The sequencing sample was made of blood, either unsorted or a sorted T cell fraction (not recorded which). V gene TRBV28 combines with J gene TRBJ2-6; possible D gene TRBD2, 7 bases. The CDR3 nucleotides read TGTGCCAGCAGTCGGGGGGCTTGGGCCAACGTCCTGACTTTC. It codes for CASSRGAWANVLTF.